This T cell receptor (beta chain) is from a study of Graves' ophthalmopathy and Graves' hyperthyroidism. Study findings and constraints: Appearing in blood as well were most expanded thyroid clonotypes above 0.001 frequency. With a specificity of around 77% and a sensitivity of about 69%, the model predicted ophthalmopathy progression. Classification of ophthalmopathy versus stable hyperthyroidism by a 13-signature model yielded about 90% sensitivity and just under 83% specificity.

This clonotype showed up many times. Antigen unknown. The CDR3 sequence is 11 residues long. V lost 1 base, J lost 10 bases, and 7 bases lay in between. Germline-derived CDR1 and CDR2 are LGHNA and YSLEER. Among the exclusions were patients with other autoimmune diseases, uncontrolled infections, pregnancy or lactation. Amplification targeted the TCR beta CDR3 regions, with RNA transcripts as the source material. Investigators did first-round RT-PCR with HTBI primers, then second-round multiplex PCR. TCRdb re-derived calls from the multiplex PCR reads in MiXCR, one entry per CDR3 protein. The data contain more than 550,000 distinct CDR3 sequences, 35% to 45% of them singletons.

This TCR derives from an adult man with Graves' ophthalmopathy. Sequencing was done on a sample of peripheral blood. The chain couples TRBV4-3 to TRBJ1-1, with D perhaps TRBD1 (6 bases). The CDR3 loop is CASSQGDTAFF. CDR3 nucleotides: TGCGCCAGCAGCCAAGGGGACACAGCTTTCTTT.